This T cell receptor beta chain was captured by sequencing in a study of cytomegalovirus exposure and HLA in healthy donors. Study context: The 90 to 150 validation repertoires, a later analysis reported, used the same platform as the roughly 650 repertoires from the first cohort.

The protocol was immunoSEQ multiplex PCR, while the TCRdb copy is restricted to in-frame clones and leaves out a portion. The data hold over 200,000 clones, with nearly 90% observed a single time. There are 14 residues in the CDR3. Looked up from germline, CDR1 is GTSNPN and CDR2 is SVGIG (reference sequence). Deletions cut 2 bases from V and 2 bases from J, with 11 bases between. Sequencing input: PBMCs. This sequence originates from a woman younger than 35 in good health and CMV-seronegative. The J gene is TRBJ2-3, the V gene TRBV30, with D possibly TRBD1 on 5 matching bases. CDR3 region: CAWSRQGNTDTQYF. In DNA form, the CDR3 reads TGTGCCTGGAGTCGGCAGGGCAACACAGATACGCAGTATTTT.